The rows below give T cell receptor beta chains drawn from one sample of a study of sequential checkpoint blockade in melanoma. Profiled with immunoSEQ multiplex PCR; TCRdb holds only in-frame clones, not every one. In the table there are about 12,000 clones, 20% to 30% of which are singletons. The specimen was tumor tissue (inferred from file names), collected from a patient given nivolumab and ipilimumab in sequence. All receptors derive from a human donor with melanoma. The CDR3 runs from the conserved cysteine through the conserved F or W. Each record gives: CDR3 DNA, CDR3 protein, D gene, J gene, clone size, V gene. The D gene is left open where the match is weak. Not every row has a clone size; where given, it reads once, few, many or a size class.

cdr3_nt: TGCAGCGTTCTTCTGAACACTGAAGCTTTCTTT; cdr3_aa: CSVLLNTEAFF; d_call: .; j_call: TRBJ1-1; clone_size: .; v_call: TRBV29-1
cdr3_nt: TGTGCCAGCAGTTTATTCTTAGCGGGGGGCACAGATACGCAGTATTTT; cdr3_aa: CASSLFLAGGTDTQYF; d_call: TRBD2; j_call: TRBJ2-3; clone_size: .; v_call: TRBV28
cdr3_nt: TGTGCCAGCAGCGACAGGGGGAAGAGCTATGGCTACACCTTC; cdr3_aa: CASSDRGKSYGYTF; d_call: TRBD1; j_call: TRBJ1-2; clone_size: few; v_call: TRBV11-3
cdr3_nt: TGTGCCAGTAGTATAATAGGACTAGCGTTTGAGACCCAGTACTTC; cdr3_aa: CASSIIGLAFETQYF; d_call: TRBD2; j_call: TRBJ2-5; clone_size: .; v_call: TRBV19
cdr3_nt: TGCGCCAGCAGTGAGGTGGCAGGCTCCTATAATTCACCCCTCCACTTT; cdr3_aa: CASSEVAGSYNSPLHF; d_call: .; j_call: TRBJ1-6; clone_size: few; v_call: TRBV10-2
cdr3_nt: TGTGCCAGTAGTCTGGCAGCGGGGGCCGTCACAGATACGCAGTATTTT; cdr3_aa: CASSLAAGAVTDTQYF; d_call: TRBD2; j_call: TRBJ2-3; clone_size: .; v_call: TRBV19
cdr3_nt: TGCGCCAGCAGCTCCGGGGCCGAAACTGGAAACACCATATATTTT; cdr3_aa: CASSSGAETGNTIYF; d_call: .; j_call: TRBJ1-3; clone_size: .; v_call: TRBV5-1
cdr3_nt: TGTGCCAGCAGTGAAGCGCCCAGCCTTGAAGCTTTCTTT; cdr3_aa: CASSEAPSLEAFF; d_call: .; j_call: TRBJ1-1; clone_size: few; v_call: TRBV6-1
cdr3_nt: TGTGCCAGCAGTCTTTGGGCCGGGACAGGGTATGGCACTGAAGCTTTCTTT; cdr3_aa: CASSLWAGTGYGTEAFF; d_call: TRBD1; j_call: TRBJ1-1; clone_size: .; v_call: TRBV28
cdr3_nt: TGCGCCAGCAGCCAGATCCTTAAATCTGGAAACACCATATATTTT; cdr3_aa: CASSQILKSGNTIYF; d_call: .; j_call: TRBJ1-3; clone_size: .; v_call: TRBV23-1